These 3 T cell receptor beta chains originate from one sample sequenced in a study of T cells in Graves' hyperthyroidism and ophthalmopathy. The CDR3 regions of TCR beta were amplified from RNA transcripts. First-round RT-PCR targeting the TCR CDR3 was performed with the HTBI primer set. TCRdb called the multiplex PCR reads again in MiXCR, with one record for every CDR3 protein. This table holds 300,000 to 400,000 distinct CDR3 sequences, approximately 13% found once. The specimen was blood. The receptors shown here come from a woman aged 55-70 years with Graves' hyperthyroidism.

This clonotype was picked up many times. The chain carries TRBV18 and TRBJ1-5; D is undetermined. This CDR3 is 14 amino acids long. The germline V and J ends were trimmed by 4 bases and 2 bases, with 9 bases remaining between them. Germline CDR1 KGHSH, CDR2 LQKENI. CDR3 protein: CASSQGRRNQPQHF. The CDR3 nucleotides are TGTGCCAGCTCACAAGGAAGACGCAATCAGCCCCAGCATTTT.

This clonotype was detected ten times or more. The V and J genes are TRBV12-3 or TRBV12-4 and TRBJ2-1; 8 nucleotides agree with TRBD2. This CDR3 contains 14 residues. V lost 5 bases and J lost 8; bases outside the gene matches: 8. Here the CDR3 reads CASSPGLASDEQFF. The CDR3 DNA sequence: TGTGCCAGCAGTCCCGGACTAGCCAGCGATGAGCAGTTCTTC.

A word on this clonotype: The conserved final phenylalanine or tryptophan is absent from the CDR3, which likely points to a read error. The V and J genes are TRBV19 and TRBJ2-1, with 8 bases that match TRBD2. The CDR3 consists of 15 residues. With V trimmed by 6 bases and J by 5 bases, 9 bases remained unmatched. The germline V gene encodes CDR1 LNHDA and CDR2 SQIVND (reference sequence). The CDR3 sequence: CASSSTREVNNEQFS. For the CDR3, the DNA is TGTGCCAGTAGCTCTACGCGGGAGGTTAACAATGAGCAGTTCTCC.